This T cell receptor beta chain was captured by sequencing in a study of blood T cells in healthy people across ages. Study-level points and caveats: For the donors, CMV status was unknown and possibly confounded expanded clonotype changes.

The second PCR ran roughly 6 to 11 cycles with a sample-barcoded 5' primer and J-beta primers. TCRdb used MiXCR to reprocess the 5' RACE reads, holding one entry per CDR3 protein. The sample carries fewer than 700,000 distinct CDR3 sequences, 40% to 50% recorded once. This clonotype showed up many times. Antigen unknown. This TCR was recovered from a man older than 75 in good health. The sequenced sample consisted of blood.

Here the CDR3 reads CASSPGLSSYEQYF. The CDR3 region has the DNA TGTGCCAGCAGCCCAGGACTGAGCTCCTACGAGCAGTACTTC. The chain is built from TRBV11-2 and TRBJ2-7; weak D call: TRBD2 (5 bases). The CDR3 spans 14 residues. Trimming took 5 bases from V and 0 from J, leaving 11 bases between them. Germline V gives CDR1 SGHAT, CDR2 FQNNGV.